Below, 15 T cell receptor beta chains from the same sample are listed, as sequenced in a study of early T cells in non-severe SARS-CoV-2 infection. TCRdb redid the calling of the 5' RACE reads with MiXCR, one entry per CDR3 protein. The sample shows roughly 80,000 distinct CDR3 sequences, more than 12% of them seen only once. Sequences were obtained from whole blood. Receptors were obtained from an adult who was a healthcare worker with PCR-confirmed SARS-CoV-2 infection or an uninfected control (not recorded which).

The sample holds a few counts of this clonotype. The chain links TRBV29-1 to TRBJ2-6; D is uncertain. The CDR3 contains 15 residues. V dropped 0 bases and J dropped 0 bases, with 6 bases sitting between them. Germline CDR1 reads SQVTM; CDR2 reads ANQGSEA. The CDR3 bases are TGCAGCGTTGAAGAAGCCAGCTCTGGGGCCAACGTCCTGACTTTC. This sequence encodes CSVEEASSGANVLTF.

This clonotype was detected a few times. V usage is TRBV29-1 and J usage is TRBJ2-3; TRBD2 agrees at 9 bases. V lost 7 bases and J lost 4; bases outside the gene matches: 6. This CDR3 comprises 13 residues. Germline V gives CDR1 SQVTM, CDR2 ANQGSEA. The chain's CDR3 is CSASGGRADTQYF. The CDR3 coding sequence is TGCAGCGCCAGCGGGGGGCGGGCAGATACGCAGTATTTT.

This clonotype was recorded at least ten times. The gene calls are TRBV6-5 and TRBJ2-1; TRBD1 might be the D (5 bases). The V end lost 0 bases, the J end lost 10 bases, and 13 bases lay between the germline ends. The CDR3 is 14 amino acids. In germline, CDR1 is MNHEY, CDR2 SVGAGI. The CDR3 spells CASSYSSQGFEQFF. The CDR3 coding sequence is TGTGCCAGCAGTTACTCGAGTCAGGGATTCGAGCAGTTCTTC.

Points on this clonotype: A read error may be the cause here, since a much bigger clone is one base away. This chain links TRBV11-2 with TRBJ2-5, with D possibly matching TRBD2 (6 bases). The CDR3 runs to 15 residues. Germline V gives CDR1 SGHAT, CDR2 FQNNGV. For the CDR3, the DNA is TGTGCCAGCAGCGGGTCCGGGACTCTTCAAGAGGCCCAGTACTTC. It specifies CASSGSGTLQEAQYF. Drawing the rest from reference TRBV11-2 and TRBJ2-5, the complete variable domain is EAGVAQSPRYKIIEKRQSVAFWCNPISGHATLYWYQQILGQGPKLLIQFQNNGVVDDSQLPKDRFSAERLKGVDSTLKIQPAKLEDSAVYLCASSGSGTLQEAQYFGPGTRLLVL.

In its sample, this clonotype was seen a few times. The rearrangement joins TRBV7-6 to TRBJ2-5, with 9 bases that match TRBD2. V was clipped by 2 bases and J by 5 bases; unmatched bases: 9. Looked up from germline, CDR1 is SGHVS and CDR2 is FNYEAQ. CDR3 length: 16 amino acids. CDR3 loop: CASSLPIAGEQETQYF. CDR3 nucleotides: TGTGCCAGCAGCTTACCAATAGCGGGGGAGCAGGAGACCCAGTACTTC.

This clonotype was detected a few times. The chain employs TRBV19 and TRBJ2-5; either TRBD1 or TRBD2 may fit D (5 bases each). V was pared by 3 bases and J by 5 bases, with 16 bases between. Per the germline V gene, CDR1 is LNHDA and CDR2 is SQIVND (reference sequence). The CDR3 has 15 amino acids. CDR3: CASSMGTQTRETQYF. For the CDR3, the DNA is TGTGCCAGTAGTATGGGGACCCAAACTAGGGAGACCCAGTACTTC.

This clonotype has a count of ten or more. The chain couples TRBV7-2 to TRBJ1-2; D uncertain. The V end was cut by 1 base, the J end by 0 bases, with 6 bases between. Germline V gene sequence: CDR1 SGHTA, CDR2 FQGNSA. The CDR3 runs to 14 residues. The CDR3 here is CASSLGGANYGYTF. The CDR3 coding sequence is TGTGCCAGCAGCTTAGGAGGTGCTAACTATGGCTACACCTTC.

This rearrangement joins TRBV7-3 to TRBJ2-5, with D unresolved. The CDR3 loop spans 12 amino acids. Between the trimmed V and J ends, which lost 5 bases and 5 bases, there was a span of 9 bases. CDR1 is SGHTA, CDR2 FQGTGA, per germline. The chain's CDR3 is CASSVDGETQYF. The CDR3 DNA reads TGTGCCAGCAGCGTGGACGGGGAGACCCAGTACTTC.

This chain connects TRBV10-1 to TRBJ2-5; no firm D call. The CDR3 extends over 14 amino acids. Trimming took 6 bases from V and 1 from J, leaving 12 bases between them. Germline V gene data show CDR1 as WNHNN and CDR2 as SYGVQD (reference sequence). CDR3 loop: CASSAPRTQETQYF. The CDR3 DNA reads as TGCGCCAGCAGCGCCCCTAGAACCCAAGAGACCCAGTACTTC.

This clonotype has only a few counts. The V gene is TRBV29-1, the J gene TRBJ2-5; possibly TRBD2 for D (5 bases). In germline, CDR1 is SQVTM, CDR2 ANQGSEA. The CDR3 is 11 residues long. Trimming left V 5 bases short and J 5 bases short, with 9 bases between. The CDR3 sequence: CSVSSGETQYF. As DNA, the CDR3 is TGCAGCGTTTCGTCGGGGGAGACCCAGTACTTC. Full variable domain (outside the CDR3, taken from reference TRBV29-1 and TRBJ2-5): SAVISQKPSRDICQRGTSLTIQCQVDSQVTMMFWYRQQPGQSLTLIATANQGSEATYESGFVIDKFPISRPNLTFSTLTVSNMSPEDSSIYLCSVSSGETQYFGPGTRLLVL.

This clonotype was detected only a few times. This chain's CDR3 is CSALERLGKNIQYF. CDR3 in DNA: TGCAGCGCGTTGGAGAGGTTGGGCAAAAACATTCAGTACTTC. This chain connects TRBV29-1 to TRBJ2-4; no clear D gene. The CDR3 contains 14 residues. The V and J ends lost 7 bases and 3 bases respectively, with 16 bases between them. The germline gives CDR1 SQVTM, CDR2 ANQGSEA.

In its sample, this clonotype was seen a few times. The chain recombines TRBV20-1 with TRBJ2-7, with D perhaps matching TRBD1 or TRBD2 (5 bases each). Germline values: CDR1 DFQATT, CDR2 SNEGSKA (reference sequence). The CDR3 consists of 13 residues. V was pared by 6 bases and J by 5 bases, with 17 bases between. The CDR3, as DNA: TGCAGTGCGATGGGGGAGAGAACCGACGAGCAGTACTTC. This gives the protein CSAMGERTDEQYF.

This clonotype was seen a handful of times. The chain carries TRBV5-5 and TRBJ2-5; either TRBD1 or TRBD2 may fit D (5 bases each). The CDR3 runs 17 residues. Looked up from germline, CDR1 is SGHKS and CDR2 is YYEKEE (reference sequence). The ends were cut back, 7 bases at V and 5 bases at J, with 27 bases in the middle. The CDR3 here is CASSSGFGTAGIETQYF. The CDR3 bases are TGTGCCAGCTCGTCGGGGTTCGGGACCGCCGGGATTGAGACCCAGTACTTC.

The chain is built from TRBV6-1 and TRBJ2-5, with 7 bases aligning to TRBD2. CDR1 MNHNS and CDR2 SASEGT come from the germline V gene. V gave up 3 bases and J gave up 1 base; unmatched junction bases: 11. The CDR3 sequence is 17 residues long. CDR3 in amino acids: CASSDPAFTSAQETQYF. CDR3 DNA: TGTGCCAGCAGTGACCCCGCATTTACTAGCGCCCAAGAGACCCAGTACTTC.

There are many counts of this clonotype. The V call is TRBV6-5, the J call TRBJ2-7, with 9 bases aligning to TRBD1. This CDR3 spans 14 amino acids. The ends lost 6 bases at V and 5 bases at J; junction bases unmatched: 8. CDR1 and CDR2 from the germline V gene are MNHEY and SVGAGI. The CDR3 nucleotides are TGTGCCAGCAGCGGGACAGGGACGTCTAACGAGCAGTACTTC. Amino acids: CASSGTGTSNEQYF.